This entry lists 26 T cell receptor beta chains sequenced from one sample in a study of T cells in Graves' hyperthyroidism and ophthalmopathy. Authors of the study amplified TCR beta CDR3 regions from RNA transcripts. HTBI primers drove first-round RT-PCR of the TCR CDR3. Each CDR3 protein gets one entry after TCRdb re-called the multiplex PCR reads with MiXCR. The sample shows about 270,000 distinct CDR3 sequences, 25% of them seen only once. Sequenced input: blood. The receptors were sampled from a man between 35 and 55 years old with Graves' hyperthyroidism that later progressed to Graves' ophthalmopathy.

This clonotype was seen a single time. The V call is TRBV11-2, the J call TRBJ2-7; a weak D match, TRBD1 (6 bases). Germline assignment: CDR1 SGHAT and CDR2 FQNNGV. The V and J ends lost 3 bases and 2 bases respectively, with 11 bases between them. The CDR3 has 14 amino acids. CDR3 sequence (DNA): TGTGCCAGCAGCTTTGGGGGCGAGACCTACGAGCAGTACTTC. Translation gives CASSFGGETYEQYF.

This clonotype appeared a single time. The chain joins TRBV18 to TRBJ1-5, with a possible D match to TRBD1 (6 bases). Germline lookup yields CDR1 KGHSH and CDR2 LQKENI. CDR3 size: 13 residues. V lost 0 bases, J lost 16 bases, and 16 bases lay in between. The CDR3 protein is CASSPPSGGGRHF. In nucleotides, the CDR3 is TGTGCCAGCTCACCACCGTCGGGCGGGGGCAGACATTTT.

This clonotype was seen at least ten times. The chain employs TRBV10-3 and TRBJ1-2; D is uncertain. Trimming removed 3 bases at V and 0 bases at J, with 14 bases between. This CDR3 spans 16 amino acids. Germline V CDR1 and CDR2: ENHRY, SYGVKD. The DNA for the CDR3 is TGTGCCATCAGTGACCGACGACACCGAGCTAACTATGGCTACACCTTC. Its translation: CAISDRRHRANYGYTF.

This clonotype came up many times. The gene calls are TRBV3-1 and TRBJ2-5, with 8 positions matching TRBD2. CDR1 is LGHDT, CDR2 YNNKEL, per germline (reference sequence). Trimming at V came to 0 bases and at J to 1 base, leaving 1 base not matched to a gene. The CDR3 loop spans 15 amino acids. DNA of the CDR3: TGTGCCAGCAGCCAAGATACTAGCGGCCAAGAGACCCAGTACTTC. Its translation: CASSQDTSGQETQYF.

This clonotype was seen just once. V and J are TRBV6-1 and TRBJ2-5; 11 bases fit TRBD1. V lost 1 base and J lost 0; bases outside the gene matches: 10. Germline V lookup: CDR1 MNHNS, CDR2 SASEGT. CDR3 length: 19 amino acids. The CDR3, as DNA: TGTGCCAGCAGTGAAGAGGCGCCGGGACAGGGGGGGGACCAAGAGACCCAGTACTTC. This gives the protein CASSEEAPGQGGDQETQYF.

In its sample, this clonotype was seen many times. The chain has TRBV18 and TRBJ1-5, with D possibly TRBD1 on 5 matching bases. The germline V and J ends were trimmed by 2 bases and 7 bases, with 9 bases remaining between them. The length of the CDR3 is 13 residues. CDR1 is KGHSH and CDR2 is LQKENI in the germline V gene. The DNA for the CDR3 is TGTGCCAGCTCACCAAGGGGAAGACAGCCCCAGCATTTT. Its protein is CASSPRGRQPQHF.

This clonotype was seen at least ten times. This chain uses TRBV24-1 with TRBJ2-6; 9 bases are shared with TRBD1. The V gene end was trimmed by 9 bases and the J gene end by 0 bases; junction bases not matched to a gene: 8. In germline, CDR1 is KGHDR, CDR2 SFDVKD. The CDR3 covers 17 residues. CDR3: CATATGGAYSGANVLTF. In DNA form, the CDR3 reads TGTGCCACCGCCACAGGGGGCGCGTACTCTGGGGCCAACGTCCTGACTTTC.

The table lists this clonotype with many counts. V is TRBV2 and J is TRBJ2-7; 8 bases line up with TRBD1. Unmatched junction bases numbered 12, after V lost 6 bases and J lost 5 bases. This CDR3 contains 15 residues. Germline V lookup: CDR1 SNHLY, CDR2 FYNNEI. The CDR3 nucleotides are TGTGCCAGCAGGGCACCGGGACAGGTTTACGACGAGCAGTACTTC. The encoded protein is CASRAPGQVYDEQYF.

This clonotype was observed at least ten times. This sequence joins TRBV19 and TRBJ2-4; D gene ambiguous. The length of the CDR3 is 15 residues. CDR1 is LNHDA and CDR2 is SQIVND in the germline V gene (reference sequence). Trimming shortened V by 1 base and J by 1 base, and 8 bases separated the two germline ends. The DNA of the CDR3 is TGTGCCAGTAGTATAGGGCTAGTGGCCAAAAACATTCAGTACTTC. It specifies CASSIGLVAKNIQYF. Combining the CDR3 with reference TRBV19 and TRBJ2-4 gives the whole variable domain DGGITQSPKYLFRKEGQNVTLSCEQNLNHDAMYWYRQDPGQGLRLIYYSQIVNDFQKGDIAEGYSVSREKKESFPLTVTSAQKNPTAFYLCASSIGLVAKNIQYFGAGTRLSVL.

This clonotype was observed a few times. V is TRBV7-2 and J is TRBJ2-7; possibly TRBD1 for D (5 bases). Looked up from germline, CDR1 is SGHTA and CDR2 is FQGNSA. V lost 5 bases and J 2 bases, leaving 13 bases between the germline ends. The CDR3 is 14 residues long. The CDR3 nucleotides read TGTGCCAGCAGCCCCCTAAAGGGGACCTACGAGCAGTACTTC. The encoded protein is CASSPLKGTYEQYF.

This clonotype occurred many times. The V call is TRBV19, the J call TRBJ2-5; no clear D gene. This CDR3 spans 13 amino acids. Germline CDR1 reads LNHDA; CDR2 reads SQIVND (reference sequence). V was shortened by 2 bases and J by 4 bases, with 8 bases between the two germline ends. The CDR3 DNA is TGTGCCAGTAGTATACAAGCTCCAGAGACCCAGTACTTC. This sequence encodes CASSIQAPETQYF.

This clonotype has ten or more counts. The chain carries TRBV19 and TRBJ2-7; D remains unclear. The CDR3 has 13 residues. Deletions cut 3 bases from V and 2 bases from J, with 8 bases between. The germline V gene encodes CDR1 LNHDA and CDR2 SQIVND (reference sequence). Here the CDR3 reads CASSIFSPYEQYF. In DNA form, the CDR3 reads TGTGCCAGTAGTATTTTTTCTCCCTACGAGCAGTACTTC.

This clonotype was seen ten or more times. V and J are TRBV5-1 and TRBJ1-1, with D possibly matching TRBD1 (6 bases). Germline V gene data show CDR1 as SGHRS and CDR2 as YFSETQ. CDR3 length: 15 amino acids. Trimming pared 2 bases from V and 8 bases from J, leaving 19 bases between. The CDR3 here is CASSFLQGRDSEAFF. The CDR3 DNA sequence: TGCGCCAGCAGCTTCTTACAGGGCCGGGACTCCGAAGCTTTCTTT.

This clonotype was picked up many times. The gene calls are TRBV5-6 and TRBJ2-7; D may be TRBD2 (5 bases). This CDR3 is 15 amino acids long. V was cut by 3 bases and J by 4 bases, with 17 bases left in between. Germline CDR1 reads SGHDT; CDR2 reads YYEEEE. CDR3 sequence reads: CASSSLGTSLYEQYF. The CDR3 coding sequence is TGTGCCAGCAGCTCTTTGGGCACTAGTCTTTACGAGCAGTACTTC. Variable domain in full (rest from reference TRBV5-6 and TRBJ2-7): DAGVTQSPTHLIKTRGQQVTLRCSPKSGHDTVSWYQQALGQGPQFIFQYYEEEERQRGNFPDRFSGHQFPNYSSELNVNALLLGDSALYLCASSSLGTSLYEQYFGPGTRLTVT.

At least ten counts were recorded for this clonotype. This chain uses TRBV29-1 with TRBJ1-2, with 11 bases fitting TRBD1. CDR1 is SQVTM and CDR2 is ANQGSEA in the germline V gene. With V trimmed by 5 bases and J by 8 bases, 4 bases remained unmatched. This CDR3 spans 12 amino acids. This CDR3 reads CSVPRTGGGYTF. The CDR3 coding sequence is TGCAGCGTTCCGAGGACAGGGGGCGGCTACACCTTC. The whole variable domain, remainder taken from reference TRBV29-1 and TRBJ1-2, is SAVISQKPSRDICQRGTSLTIQCQVDSQVTMMFWYRQQPGQSLTLIATANQGSEATYESGFVIDKFPISRPNLTFSTLTVSNMSPEDSSIYLCSVPRTGGGYTFGSGTRLTVV.

V and J are TRBV28 and TRBJ2-5, with 7 positions matching TRBD2. This CDR3 region has 14 residues. Germline V gene data show CDR1 as MDHEN and CDR2 as SYDVKM. The ends lost 5 bases at V and 3 bases at J; junction bases unmatched: 6. The CDR3 region is CASSPTSVEETQYF. DNA for the CDR3: TGTGCCAGCAGTCCAACTAGCGTTGAAGAGACCCAGTACTTC.

This clonotype has a handful of counts. As DNA, the CDR3 is TGTGCCAGCAGCCACCCGCCTGGACCCCTCCACTTT. This codes for CASSHPPGPLHF. The V call is TRBV7-3, the J call TRBJ1-6; no reliable D call. CDR3 length equals 12 residues. V was shortened by 5 bases and J by 12 bases, with 11 bases between the two germline ends. Germline values: CDR1 SGHTA, CDR2 FQGTGA.

This clonotype has ten or more counts. The chain links TRBV5-1 to TRBJ1-1; TRBD1 matches 7 bases. The trim removed 4 bases at V and 7 bases at J, leaving 7 bases unmatched. Germline loops: CDR1 SGHRS, CDR2 YFSETQ. This CDR3 contains 13 residues. Here the CDR3 DNA reads TGCGCCAGCAGCCAAGGGACAGACAGTGAAGCTTTCTTT. Encoded protein: CASSQGTDSEAFF.

This clonotype came up many times. The genes are TRBV7-8 and TRBJ2-5, with a possible D match to TRBD2 (6 bases). The germline V and J ends were trimmed by 1 base and 5 bases, with 11 bases remaining between them. The CDR3 spans 14 residues. Germline V lookup: CDR1 SGHVS, CDR2 FQNEAQ. CDR3: CASSLGLGVETQYF. The CDR3 nucleotides read TGTGCCAGCAGCTTAGGACTAGGAGTGGAGACCCAGTACTTC.

The rearrangement uses TRBV7-8 and TRBJ2-7; TRBD2 aligns across 9 bases. The V segment lost 3 bases and the J segment 0 bases; nucleotides outside the gene matches: 3. Germline CDR1 is SGHVS and CDR2 is FQNEAQ. The CDR3 runs to 15 residues. CDR3 in DNA: TGTGCCAGCAGCTTCCATAGCGGGAGCTCCTACGAGCAGTACTTC. It yields the protein CASSFHSGSSYEQYF.

This clonotype was seen repeatedly, ten times or more. V is TRBV13 and J is TRBJ2-6; TRBD2 aligns across 10 bases. This CDR3 spans 20 amino acids. Losses at the gene ends were 3 bases for V and 4 bases for J; bases not matched to a gene: 15. Germline CDR1 reads PRHDT; CDR2 reads FYEKMQ (reference sequence). The CDR3 bases are TGTGCCAGCAGCTTCAAGAAAGCAAGCGGGAGGGCTTACGGGGCCAACGTCCTGACTTTC. It encodes CASSFKKASGRAYGANVLTF.

This clonotype occurred many times. The CDR3 here is CASRMSGRPTDEQYF. The CDR3 region has the DNA TGTGCCAGTAGGATGAGCGGGAGGCCCACCGACGAGCAGTACTTC. J is TRBJ2-7 and V is TRBV19, with TRBD2 identical over 9 bases. The germline gives CDR1 LNHDA, CDR2 SQIVND (reference sequence). The CDR3 runs 15 residues. The V segment lost 6 bases and the J segment 5 bases; nucleotides outside the gene matches: 11.

This clonotype was seen repeatedly, ten times or more. This rearrangement joins TRBV7-9 to TRBJ2-5; 12 positions agree with TRBD1. Germline V gene data show CDR1 as SEHNR and CDR2 as FQNEAQ (reference sequence). J gave up 4 bases and V 4 bases, and 4 bases lay outside the gene matches. The CDR3 is 15 residues long. The CDR3 sequence: CASSSPGQGAETQYF. CDR3 bases: TGTGCCAGCAGCTCACCGGGACAGGGGGCAGAGACCCAGTACTTC.

This clonotype came up many times. This chain links TRBV6-2 or TRBV6-3 with TRBJ2-7; D not resolved. The CDR3 spans 14 residues. CDR1 and CDR2 (germline): MNHEY, SVGEGT. Deletions cut 6 bases from V and 1 base from J, with 13 bases between. CDR3 sequence: CASSPGIPSYEQYF. CDR3 nucleotides: TGTGCCAGCAGCCCCGGCATACCTTCCTACGAGCAGTACTTC.

This clonotype was observed at least ten times. This chain uses TRBV5-1 with TRBJ2-5; D uncertain. From germline, CDR1 is SGHRS and CDR2 YFSETQ. With 4 bases removed from V and 4 bases from J, the gap between germline ends came to 11 bases. The CDR3 spans 13 residues. The chain's CDR3 is CASSGFSRETQYF. CDR3 DNA sequence: TGCGCCAGCAGCGGCTTTTCCCGAGAGACCCAGTACTTC.

This clonotype was detected ten times or more. The chain has TRBV13 and TRBJ2-7; 10 nucleotides align to TRBD1. V lost 4 bases to trimming and J lost 4 bases; unmatched junction nucleotides: 10. The germline V gene encodes CDR1 PRHDT and CDR2 FYEKMQ (reference sequence). The CDR3 runs to 16 residues. The DNA for the CDR3 is TGTGCCAGCAGCTCCACGGACAGGGGGAGAGCTTACGAGCAGTACTTC. This codes for CASSSTDRGRAYEQYF.